The sequence of this TCR beta chain was determined in a study of human T cells and chemical hapten exposure. TCRdb called the RACE reads again in MiXCR, with one record for every CDR3 protein. Of a few hundred thousand distinct CDR3 sequences listed, about 6.3% were seen once; the top ten hold around 5.8%. Germline CDR1 reads MNHEY; CDR2 reads SVGEGT. The V end lost 8 bases, the J end lost 9 bases, and 10 bases lay between the germline ends. The CDR3 has 10 residues. Documented time point: patch test 2, 6 weeks after DPC sensitization. Treatment here: therapeutic diphenylcyclopropenone sensitization with weekly scalp DPC. This clonotype was counted between two and nine times.

The origin of this receptor is a woman in her late teens or twenties with alopecia areata. Some clones in this sample may be carry-over from other donors' samples. The V and J genes are TRBV6-2 or TRBV6-3 and TRBJ1-2; no clear D gene. Sequenced material: whole blood, taken in connection with sensitization to the hapten diphenylcyclopropenone (DPC). CDR3: CASGDLSYTF. CDR3 bases: TGTGCCAGCGGGGATTTGAGCTACACCTTC.